The rows below give T cell receptor beta chains drawn from one sample of a study of T-cell reconstitution after alpha-beta-depleted transplantation in children. TCRdb re-called the PCR reads through MiXCR, storing one row per CDR3 protein. The repertoire holds hundreds of thousands of distinct CDR3 sequences, around 15% seen once, with around 30% in the top ten. The sample consisted of PBMCs, mostly from graft donor cells, taken 360 days after TCRalphabeta/CD19-depleted stem cell transplant. The receptors stem from a boy in the first two years of life who had a stem cell transplant for Wiskott-Aldrich syndrome, so the T cells may come from the graft donor. The CDR3 runs from the conserved cysteine through the conserved F or W. D genes are given only for firm matches. Part of the rows lack a size; the others show once, few, many or a class for expanded clones.

clone_size d_call j_call v_call cdr3_nt cdr3_aa
. TRBD2 TRBJ2-2 TRBV6-5 TGTGCCAGCAGTACACTCGGACTAGCGGGAGCGAACACCGGGGAGCTGTTTTTT CASSTLGLAGANTGELFF
few . TRBJ2-3 TRBV29-1 TGCAGCGTCGCTGAAGGGGCGAATACGCAGTATTTT CSVAEGANTQYF
. . TRBJ2-7 TRBV28 TGTGCCAGCAACCCCTTCCCCCGCGGGGCTTGGTACGAGCAGTACTTC CASNPFPRGAWYEQYF
few TRBD2 TRBJ2-3 TRBV29-1 TGCAGCGTTGGGGGCACTAGCGGGATCCTAGATACGCAGTATTTT CSVGGTSGILDTQYF
few . TRBJ2-1 TRBV7-2 TGTGCCAGCAGCTTTACTCCGCGGAGTGAGCAGTTCTTC CASSFTPRSEQFF
. TRBD2 TRBJ2-1 TRBV5-1 TGCGCCAGCAGCTTATCAGCGGGGGGAAACAATGAGCAGTTCTTC CASSLSAGGNNEQFF
few TRBD2 TRBJ2-3 TRBV7-9 TGTGCCAGCAGCCCTCCAGGGAGGGCCAGGGGCACAGATACGCAGTATTTT CASSPPGRARGTDTQYF
. . TRBJ2-3 TRBV7-9 TGTGCCAGCAGCTCGCGGAGGGGTCTCACAGATACGCAGTATTTT CASSSRRGLTDTQYF
few . TRBJ2-7 TRBV25-1 TGTGCCAGCAGGGGTGGATTCTCCTACGAGCAGTACTTC CASRGGFSYEQYF
many TRBD1 TRBJ2-7 TRBV5-1 TGTGCCAGCAGCTTAGGACAGGGCGGCTACGAGCAGTACTTC CASSLGQGGYEQYF
. . TRBJ2-5 TRBV20-1 TGCAGTGCTACCCCGACAAGTTCGGTGGAGACCCAGTACTTC CSATPTSSVETQYF
. TRBD1 TRBJ1-5 TRBV18 TGTGCCAGCTCACGATCTGACAGGGGGCCGGATAGCAATCAGCCCCAGCATTTT CASSRSDRGPDSNQPQHF
. . TRBJ2-3 TRBV10-3 TGTGCCATCAGTGAATCGGGCCACCCCAGCACAGATACGCAGTATTTT CAISESGHPSTDTQYF